The subject of this entry is one TCR beta chain. Its antigen remains unidentified. Sequencing was performed with immunoSEQ multiplex PCR; in TCRdb, only in-frame clones are kept and a portion is missing. The table shows about 700,000 clones, with approximately 90% occurring only once. The sample originates from a study of shared clonotypes between healthy human individuals. Study-wide points: The study's rarefaction showed incomplete sorted-subset sequencing despite large depth.

The naive CD8 population came from CD45RO-negative cells selected for CCR7, without terminally differentiated effector memory CD45RA+ cells. The clonotype comes from a man aged 30-40 years in good health. Specimen: naive CD8+ T cells sorted from blood.

CDR3 DNA sequence: TGTGCCAGCGGAGCGACGGTTGAGCAGTTCTTC. Residues: CASGATVEQFF. The V gene is TRBV9, the J gene TRBJ2-1; no definite D call. The CDR3 covers 11 residues. Germline V gene sequence: CDR1 SGDLS, CDR2 YYNGEE. Trimming stripped 7 bases from V and 9 bases from J, with 11 bases between.